This T cell receptor beta chain was documented in a study of blood T cell repertoires in COVID-19. Study in general: The study drew acute and convalescent COVID-19 samples from the United States, Italy and Spain. Sample material is recorded as cDNA or gDNA derived from T cells, B-cell-depleted T cells, or PBMCs.

The CDR3 length is 16 residues. The germline V gene encodes CDR1 SGHNT and CDR2 YYREEE (reference sequence). V shed 3 bases and J 0 bases; nucleotides not matched to a gene: 4. In the authors' workflow: Nucleated cell counts were estimated from reference gene primer amplification. Only in-frame clones appear in the TCRdb table, and some are missing; sequencing was by immunoSEQ multiplex PCR. Clone size and the V and J calls come from that table; the DNA yielded D and trimming. The sample holds 40,000 to 60,000 clones, around 86% seen once. This clone was seen once. The sample was peripheral blood. This rearrangement joins TRBV5-4 to TRBJ2-1; 9 positions agree with TRBD2. The receptor was isolated from a human donor in a cohort sampled during active COVID-19. CDR3 loop: CASSYISGSSYNEQFF. CDR3 coding DNA: TGTGCCAGCAGCTACATTAGCGGGAGCTCCTACAATGAGCAGTTCTTC.